These 4 T cell receptor beta chains were sequenced from one sample in a study of T cell responses to AZD1222 COVID-19 vaccine. Profiled with immunoSEQ multiplex PCR; TCRdb holds only in-frame clones, not every one. The sample records 170,000 or so clones, roughly 90% being singletons. The input for sequencing was peripheral blood, taken on day 0 of AZD1222 vaccination. These receptors were collected from an adult in good health.

The table lists this clone with a few counts. The gene calls are TRBV30 and TRBJ1-5; maybe TRBD1 (6 bases). The ends were cut back, 1 base at V and 3 bases at J, with 10 bases in the middle. The CDR3 is 14 residues long. The germline V gene encodes CDR1 GTSNPN and CDR2 SVGIG (reference sequence). As DNA, the CDR3 is TGTGCCTGGAGTGGCTGGACAGTCAATCAGCCCCAGCATTTT. Protein product: CAWSGWTVNQPQHF.

The chain combines TRBV28 with TRBJ1-1, with D unresolved. The V end was cut by 5 bases, the J end by 3 bases, with 10 bases between. The CDR3 is 13 residues long. The V gene's germline CDR1 is MDHEN and CDR2 SYDVKM. The CDR3, as DNA: TGTGCCAGCAGTCTCCCGAGGGACACTGAAGCTTTCTTT. Translated: CASSLPRDTEAFF.

The gene calls are TRBV2 and TRBJ1-2; tentative D call: TRBD1 (6 bases). This CDR3 is built from 13 residues. The ends were cut back, 4 bases at V and 8 bases at J, with 14 bases in the middle. The germline CDR1 and CDR2 sequences are SNHLY and FYNNEI. This CDR3 reads CASSGSGTRGYTF. As DNA, the CDR3 is TGTGCCAGCAGTGGTTCCGGGACAAGGGGCTACACCTTC.

Here the CDR3 reads CASSPSGQGAKNIQYF. The CDR3 coding sequence is TGTGCCAGCAGCCCTAGCGGACAGGGGGCCAAAAACATTCAGTACTTC. The chain has TRBV5-4 and TRBJ2-4, with 9 bases aligning to TRBD1. Losses at the gene ends were 4 bases for V and 1 base for J; bases not matched to a gene: 6. The CDR3 has 16 amino acids. Germline CDR1 reads SGHNT; CDR2 reads YYREEE (reference sequence).